This entry lists 16 T cell receptor beta chains sequenced from one sample in a study of T-cell memory formation after mild COVID-19. TCRdb processed the 5' RACE reads anew with MiXCR; each CDR3 protein has one entry. Here the sample spans approximately 570,000 distinct CDR3 sequences, roughly 18% being singletons. The sample comprised PBMCs or a T cell subset sorted from them (not recorded which). These receptors were taken from an adult woman who had mild COVID-19 (a few samples of this study predate the infection). Cell type and time point are not known.

The genes are TRBV7-8 and TRBJ2-1; the match to TRBD2 covers 14 bases. J gave up 1 base and V 5 bases, and 13 bases lay outside the gene matches. The CDR3 is 20 amino acids. Per germline, CDR1 SGHVS and CDR2 FQNEAQ. The CDR3 loop reads CASSGRLAGGLVGSYNEQFF. The CDR3 region has the DNA TGTGCCAGCAGCGGCCGACTAGCGGGGGGGCTCGTTGGGTCCTACAATGAGCAGTTCTTC.

In its sample, this clonotype was seen a few times. V usage is TRBV7-2 and J usage is TRBJ2-3; D uncertain. The germline CDR1 and CDR2 sequences are SGHTA and FQGNSA. The germline V and J ends were trimmed by 5 bases and 5 bases, with 14 bases remaining between them. The CDR3 is 14 residues long. Here the CDR3 DNA reads TGTGCCAGCAGCCCCCAGACACTTGGAGATACGCAGTATTTT. This gives the protein CASSPQTLGDTQYF.

This clonotype was seen more than once but under ten times. The J gene is TRBJ2-3, the V gene TRBV2; D gene ambiguous. Trimming shortened V by 0 bases and J by 3 bases, and 4 bases separated the two germline ends. CDR3 length: 13 residues. CDR1 SNHLY and CDR2 FYNNEI come from the germline V gene. The CDR3 nucleotides are TGTGCCAGCAGTGAAGCCCTAACAGATACGCAGTATTTT. It yields the protein CASSEALTDTQYF.

This clonotype showed up just a few times. The chain combines TRBV29-1 with TRBJ2-7, with 8 nucleotides matching TRBD2. V lost 7 bases and J lost 0; bases outside the gene matches: 5. The CDR3 extends over 13 amino acids. Looked up from germline, CDR1 is SQVTM and CDR2 is ANQGSEA. Here the CDR3 reads CSAASGSSYEQYF. The CDR3 DNA follows: TGCAGCGCGGCGAGCGGGAGCTCCTACGAGCAGTACTTC.

The rearrangement uses TRBV6-6 and TRBJ2-7; D is uncertain. The length of the CDR3 is 14 residues. V lost 2 bases and J 2 bases, leaving 10 bases between the germline ends. The germline CDR1 and CDR2 sequences are MNHNY and SVGAGI (reference sequence). CDR3 sequence: CASSYGSTTYEQYF. The CDR3 DNA follows: TGTGCCAGCAGTTACGGGTCTACGACCTACGAGCAGTACTTC.

Only a few counts were recorded for this clonotype. The chain carries TRBV11-3 and TRBJ2-5; the D gene is possibly TRBD1 (5 bases). Germline assignment: CDR1 SGHNT and CDR2 YENEEA. Trimming took 4 bases from V and 1 from J, leaving 10 bases between them. The CDR3 length is 14 residues. The DNA of the CDR3 is TGTGCCAGCAGCTCGCGACAGAGCCAAGAGACCCAGTACTTC. It is translated as CASSSRQSQETQYF.

The chain links TRBV20-1 to TRBJ2-1; D gene unclear. The CDR3 sequence is 16 residues long. Germline CDR1 and CDR2: DFQATT and SNEGSKA (reference sequence). The V end lost 1 base, the J end lost 6 bases, and 19 bases lay between the germline ends. The CDR3: CSARAVPSLVFNEQFF. The CDR3 region has the DNA TGCAGTGCTAGAGCTGTCCCGAGTCTAGTTTTCAATGAGCAGTTCTTC.

V is TRBV7-3 and J is TRBJ2-6; no firm D call. Deletions cut 0 bases from V and 0 bases from J, with 6 bases between. In germline, CDR1 is SGHTA, CDR2 FQGTGA. This CDR3 has 16 residues. CDR3 residues: CASSLTAASGANVLTF. CDR3 coding DNA: TGTGCCAGCAGCTTAACGGCGGCCTCTGGGGCCAACGTCCTGACTTTC.

This chain uses TRBV7-9 with TRBJ2-7; 9 bases are shared with TRBD2. V gave up 5 bases and J gave up 0 bases; unmatched junction bases: 14. Germline lookup yields CDR1 SEHNR and CDR2 FQNEAQ (reference sequence). The CDR3 is made up of 18 amino acids. Here the CDR3 reads CASSGPYSGGKSSYEQYF. Here the CDR3 DNA reads TGTGCCAGCAGCGGCCCTTACAGCGGGGGGAAAAGCTCCTACGAGCAGTACTTC.

This clonotype was found a few times. The CDR3 protein is CASSQDLSNGGAYEQYF. The CDR3, as DNA: TGTGCCAGCAGCCAAGATCTGTCTAACGGGGGGGCCTACGAGCAGTACTTC. V usage is TRBV3-1 and J usage is TRBJ2-7; TRBD2 matches at 8 bases. Per germline, CDR1 LGHDT and CDR2 YNNKEL (reference sequence). The ends lost 0 bases at V and 2 bases at J; junction bases unmatched: 9. CDR3 size: 17 residues.

CDR3 in DNA: TGTGCCAGCAGCCTACCCGGAACGGCTAATTCACCCCTCCACTTT. This translates into CASSLPGTANSPLHF. The chain combines TRBV11-2 with TRBJ1-6; D is undetermined. Trimming removed 5 bases at V and 6 bases at J, with 14 bases between. The CDR3 extends over 15 amino acids. Germline V gene lookup returns CDR1 SGHAT and CDR2 FQNNGV.

A few counts support this clonotype. This sequence joins TRBV7-9 and TRBJ1-2; TRBD1 matches 10 bases. Germline V CDR1 and CDR2: SEHNR, FQNEAQ (reference sequence). V lost 5 bases to trimming and J lost 8 bases; unmatched junction nucleotides: 11. There are 15 residues in the CDR3. DNA of the CDR3: TGTGCCAGCAGCCCGGGACAGGGGCCCTCTTGGGGCTACACCTTC. It is translated as CASSPGQGPSWGYTF.

CDR3 sequence: CASSLVRGEDGYTF. The CDR3 nucleotides read TGTGCCAGCAGCTTAGTCCGGGGGGAGGATGGCTACACCTTC. The chain links TRBV7-9 to TRBJ1-2, with a possible D match to TRBD1 (5 bases). This CDR3 is built from 14 residues. Germline-derived CDR1 and CDR2 are SEHNR and FQNEAQ (reference sequence). V was pared by 1 base and J by 6 bases, with 12 bases between.

The rearrangement links TRBV5-1 to TRBJ2-2; either TRBD1 or TRBD2 may supply D (5 bases each). CDR1 SGHRS and CDR2 YFSETQ come from the germline V gene. The CDR3 spans 20 residues. Trimming took off 1 base at V and 0 bases at J, with 22 bases between the two ends. The CDR3 here is CASSLFPVDGTPANTGELFF. DNA for the CDR3: TGCGCCAGCAGCTTGTTTCCTGTAGACGGGACGCCCGCGAACACCGGGGAGCTGTTTTTT.

This clonotype was seen more than once but under ten times. This chain links TRBV24-1 with TRBJ2-1, with 7 bases identical to TRBD1. V lost 3 bases and J lost 12; bases outside the gene matches: 10. CDR3 length: 14 amino acids. The germline V gene encodes CDR1 KGHDR and CDR2 SFDVKD. Here the CDR3 reads CATSDGLGGIGQFF. The DNA for the CDR3 is TGTGCCACCAGTGATGGGCTAGGGGGCATCGGGCAGTTCTTC.

The J gene is TRBJ2-7, the V gene TRBV7-6; TRBD2 agrees at 10 bases. The V and J ends lost 4 bases and 5 bases, in that order; junction bases with no gene match: 8. This CDR3 has 15 residues. Germline V lookup: CDR1 SGHVS, CDR2 FNYEAQ. The CDR3 DNA sequence: TGTGCCAGCAGCTGGGAAGCGGGAGGGTACCACGAGCAGTACTTC. It codes for CASSWEAGGYHEQYF.